Each of the 16 T cell receptor beta chains below was sequenced from the same sample in a study of shared clonotypes between healthy human individuals. TCRdb keeps only in-frame clones here, not all; method: immunoSEQ multiplex PCR. The profile covers about 680,000 clones, with around 73% appearing a single time and around 2% taken by the ten largest. Sequencing used memory CD4+ T cells sorted from blood. Subset specified: CD45RA-negative fraction. The receptors originated from a woman aged 30 to 39 in good health.

This clone was recorded only once. This chain joins TRBV7-2 and TRBJ1-1; 7 bases are a match to TRBD1. J gave up 4 bases and V 4 bases, and 6 bases lay outside the gene matches. Germline CDR1 and CDR2: SGHTA and FQGNSA. The CDR3 runs to 14 residues. The CDR3 spells CASSSRQGGTEAFF. CDR3 bases: TGTGCCAGCAGCTCTCGACAGGGCGGCACTGAAGCTTTCTTT. Filled out from reference TRBV7-2 and TRBJ1-1, the complete variable domain reads GAGVSQSPSNKVTEKGKDVELRCDPISGHTALYWYRQSLGQGLEFLIYFQGNSAPDKSGLPSDRFSAERTGGSVSTLTIQRTQQEDSAVYLCASSSRQGGTEAFFGQGTRLTVV.

The chain carries TRBV7-9 and TRBJ2-1, with 11 bases aligning to TRBD1. The CDR3 has 16 residues. Germline V gene lookup returns CDR1 SEHNR and CDR2 FQNEAQ (reference sequence). V shed 6 bases, J shed 7 bases, and the junction held 11 bases outside the gene matches. Here the CDR3 reads CASSALIGTGGNEQFF. In nucleotides, the CDR3 is TGTGCCAGCAGTGCCCTGATCGGGACAGGGGGAAATGAGCAGTTCTTC.

The chain uses TRBV9 and TRBJ2-5; 9 nucleotides line up with TRBD1. Gene TRBJ2-7 matches the end of the DNA better, so the J call may be wrong. CDR1 is SGDLS and CDR2 is YYNGEE in the germline V gene. The CDR3 is 15 residues long. CDR3 region: CASSAGQGSSYEQYF. Written as DNA, the CDR3 is TGTGCCAGCAGCGCGGGACAGGGCAGCTCCTACGAGCAGTACTTC.

The chain employs TRBV7-2 and TRBJ1-1; D remains ambiguous. The V gene's germline CDR1 is SGHTA and CDR2 FQGNSA. This CDR3 has 12 residues. V was pared by 5 bases and J by 5 bases, with 9 bases between. In DNA, the CDR3 is TGTGCCAGCAGCCCGACAAGGACTGAAGCTTTCTTT. It yields the protein CASSPTRTEAFF.

The V gene is TRBV2, the J gene TRBJ2-5; 7 nucleotides agree with TRBD1. CDR3 size: 16 residues. V was clipped by 1 base and J by 5 bases; unmatched bases: 10. Germline CDR1 and CDR2: SNHLY and FYNNEI. The CDR3: CASSEVDRRIGETQYF. The DNA of the CDR3 is TGTGCCAGCAGTGAAGTGGACAGGCGAATCGGGGAGACCCAGTACTTC.

The genes are TRBV6-5 and TRBJ2-1; 9 nucleotides line up with TRBD2. V lost 0 bases and J lost 6; bases outside the gene matches: 3. In germline, CDR1 is MNHEY, CDR2 SVGAGI. The CDR3 is made up of 15 amino acids. The CDR3 here is CASSYSSGRANEQFF. CDR3 nucleotides: TGTGCCAGCAGTTACTCTAGCGGGAGAGCCAATGAGCAGTTCTTC.

The sample holds one count of this clone. The chain employs TRBV15 and TRBJ2-3; 13 bases are shared with TRBD2. V gave up 3 bases and J gave up 8 bases; unmatched junction bases: 8. The length of the CDR3 is 16 residues. Germline assignment: CDR1 LNHNV and CDR2 YYDKDF (reference sequence). The CDR3 protein is CATSSRGLAGDITQYF. Here the CDR3 DNA reads TGTGCCACCAGCAGCAGAGGACTAGCGGGAGACATTACGCAGTATTTT.

The gene calls are TRBV28 and TRBJ2-6, with D possibly called TRBD1 or TRBD2 (6 bases each). Germline assignment: CDR1 MDHEN and CDR2 SYDVKM. V lost 5 bases to trimming and J lost 1 base, with 9 bases between them. The CDR3 runs 15 residues. The CDR3 here is CASSKGGSGANVLTF. The CDR3 DNA sequence: TGTGCCAGCAGTAAAGGGGGGTCTGGGGCCAACGTCCTGACTTTC.

This clone was seen only a few times. The chain recombines TRBV7-9 with TRBJ2-1; possibly TRBD2 for D (6 bases). Trimming took 5 bases from V and 0 from J, leaving 11 bases between them. CDR3 length equals 15 residues. CDR1 and CDR2 (germline): SEHNR, FQNEAQ (reference sequence). CDR3 loop: CASSRDLDSYNEQFF. CDR3 nucleotides: TGTGCCAGCAGCCGGGACTTGGACTCCTACAATGAGCAGTTCTTC.

The rearrangement joins TRBV9 to TRBJ2-2, with unresolved D. CDR1 and CDR2 from the germline V gene are SGDLS and YYNGEE. Trimming removed 1 base from V and 4 bases from J, with 14 bases in between. The CDR3 loop spans 16 amino acids. This CDR3 is CASSVLVGIGTGELFF. CDR3 nucleotides: TGTGCCAGCAGCGTACTGGTGGGGATAGGCACCGGGGAGCTGTTTTTT. Full variable domain (outside the CDR3, taken from reference TRBV9 and TRBJ2-2): DSGVTQTPKHLITATGQRVTLRCSPRSGDLSVYWYQQSLDQGLQFLIQYYNGEERAKGNILERFSAQQFPDLHSELNLSSLELGDSALYFCASSVLVGIGTGELFFGEGSRLTVL.

This clone was detected only once. The chain has TRBV6-1 and TRBJ1-5, with TRBD1 as a possible D gene (5 bases). The CDR3 is 14 residues long. V was clipped by 3 bases and J by 7 bases, with 13 bases between them. Germline assignment: CDR1 MNHNS and CDR2 SASEGT. CDR3 sequence: CASSENGGTQPQHF. CDR3 coding DNA: TGTGCCAGCAGTGAGAACGGGGGAACCCAGCCCCAGCATTTT.

This clone was counted between two and nine times. The chain links TRBV30 to TRBJ2-1; D gene unclear. CDR1 and CDR2 from the germline V gene are GTSNPN and SVGIG (reference sequence). V lost 1 base, J lost 8 bases, and 9 bases lay in between. The CDR3 has 12 residues. The CDR3 sequence: CAWSGSGHEQFF. CDR3 nucleotides: TGTGCCTGGAGTGGCTCGGGCCATGAGCAGTTCTTC. Full variable domain (outside the CDR3, taken from reference TRBV30 and TRBJ2-1): SQTIHQWPATLVQPVGSPLSLECTVEGTSNPNLYWYRQAAGRGLQLLFYSVGIGQISSEVPQNLSASRPQDRQFILSSKKLLLSDSGFYLCAWSGSGHEQFFGPGTRLTVL.

This clone has only a few counts. The rearrangement links TRBV2 to TRBJ2-5, with TRBD2 matching over 11 bases. CDR3 length equals 16 residues. Looked up from germline, CDR1 is SNHLY and CDR2 is FYNNEI. V trimming: 0 bases; J trimming: 5 bases; junction bases outside the gene matches: 5. CDR3 DNA sequence: TGTGCCAGCAGTGAAGCGGAACTAGCGGGAGCGGAGACCCAGTACTTC. Translating gives CASSEAELAGAETQYF.

The chain has TRBV5-4 and TRBJ1-2, with no clear D. The V end was cut by 9 bases, the J end by 2 bases, with 11 bases between. This CDR3 is 12 amino acids long. Germline CDR1 reads SGHNT; CDR2 reads YYREEE (reference sequence). As DNA, the CDR3 is TGTGCCATCAAGGGCACCAACTATGGCTACACCTTC. Translation: CAIKGTNYGYTF.

The chain recombines TRBV25-1 with TRBJ2-5, with 9 nucleotides matching TRBD1. After removal of 5 bases from V and 5 bases from J, the junction contained 15 bases not matched to a gene. CDR1 MGHDK and CDR2 SYGVNS come from the germline V gene. This CDR3 has 17 residues. In DNA, the CDR3 is TGTGCCAGCAGTCGAAAGAAGGGACAGGGCTCGTTGGAGACCCAGTACTTC. It specifies CASSRKKGQGSLETQYF. The full variable domain, in which reference TRBV25-1 and TRBJ2-5 provide the parts outside the CDR3, is EADIYQTPRYLVIGTGKKITLECSQTMGHDKMYWYQQDPGMELHLIHYSYGVNSTEKGDLSSESTVSRIRTEHFPLTLESARPSHTSQYLCASSRKKGQGSLETQYFGPGTRLLVL.

The V and J genes are TRBV28 and TRBJ2-3; the D gene is possibly TRBD2 (6 bases). The V end was cut by 3 bases, the J end by 8 bases, with 9 bases between. This CDR3 spans 12 amino acids. Germline lookup yields CDR1 MDHEN and CDR2 SYDVKM. CDR3 amino acids: CASSFLRGTQYF. The CDR3 nucleotides are TGTGCCAGCAGTTTTCTGCGGGGTACGCAGTATTTT.